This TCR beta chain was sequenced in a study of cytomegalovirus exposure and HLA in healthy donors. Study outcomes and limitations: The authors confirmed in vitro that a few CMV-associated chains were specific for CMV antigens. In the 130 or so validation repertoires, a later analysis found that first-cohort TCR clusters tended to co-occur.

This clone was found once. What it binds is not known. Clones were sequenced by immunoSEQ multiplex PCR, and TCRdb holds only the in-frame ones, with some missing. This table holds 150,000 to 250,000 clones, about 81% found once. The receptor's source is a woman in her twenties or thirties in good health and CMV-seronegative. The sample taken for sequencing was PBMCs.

The CDR3 bases are TGTGCCAGCAGCGGGAGTTACAATGAGCAGTTCTTC. It yields the protein CASSGSYNEQFF. The rearrangement joins TRBV11-3 to TRBJ2-1, with a weak D call TRBD2 (5 bases). The CDR3 sequence is 12 residues long. CDR1 is SGHNT, CDR2 YENEEA, per germline. The ends were cut back, 5 bases at V and 4 bases at J, with 6 bases in the middle. Full variable domain (rest looked up from reference TRBV11-3 and TRBJ2-1): EAGVVQSPRYKIIEKKQPVAFWCNPISGHNTLYWYLQNLGQGPELLIRYENEEAVDDSQLPKDRFSAERLKGVDSTLKIQPAELGDSAVYLCASSGSYNEQFFGPGTRLTVL.